This T cell receptor beta chain stems from a study of spatial heterogeneity in lung cancer. On the study more broadly: In cases with available follow-up PBMC samples, these were sequenced at a median of around 2 years after resection. Consistently, beta-chain sequences turned up in larger numbers than alpha-chain sequences did.

In TCRdb, the 5' RACE reads were re-called with MiXCR into one record per CDR3 protein. The sample lists around 27,000 distinct CDR3 sequences, 4.5% to 7.5% seen once, with roughly a fifth in the top ten. V dropped 5 bases and J dropped 4 bases, with 14 bases sitting between them. The CDR3 has 14 amino acids. The V gene's germline CDR1 is MNHNY and CDR2 SVGAGI (reference sequence). This clonotype was observed at least ten times. Time point: blood at routine non-recurrence follow-up after resection. Researchers sequenced whole RNA taken from tumor, nontumor lung or frozen PBMC without sorting. The rearrangement joins TRBV6-6 to TRBJ1-2; D gene unclear. The sequenced sample was PBMCs, obtained at follow-up. The TCR was taken from a male donor with early-stage non-small cell lung cancer. The CDR3 here is CASSMGVEVYGYTF. CDR3 in DNA: TGTGCCAGCAGTATGGGAGTTGAGGTCTATGGCTACACCTTC.